Listed below are T cell receptor beta chains from one sample, sequenced in a study of T cells in Graves' hyperthyroidism and ophthalmopathy. TCRdb itself ran the multiplex PCR reads through MiXCR, one entry per CDR3 protein. Of roughly 380,000 distinct CDR3 sequences listed, roughly 14% are singletons. Sequencing was performed on blood. These receptor sequences come from a man aged 30 to 45 with Graves' hyperthyroidism that later progressed to Graves' ophthalmopathy. Both conserved end residues are part of each CDR3. The D gene is left open where the match is weak. Clone size is shown for a subset of rows, as once, few, many or a class of expanded clone.

clone size	D gene	V gene	J gene	CDR3 length	CDR3 DNA	CDR3 protein
few	TRBD1	TRBV29-1	TRBJ1-2	13	TGCAGCGTAGGGACAGGGGGGAACTATGGCTACACCTTC	CSVGTGGNYGYTF
many	NA	TRBV7-9	TRBJ1-6	16	TGTGCCAGCAGCTACGGTTCCAGGGGAGTGGGGTCACCCCTCCACTTT	CASSYGSRGVGSPLHF
few	TRBD2	TRBV7-3	TRBJ2-1	15	TGTGCCAGCAGCTTAGGGGGGACTACCCGAAATGAGCAGTTCTTC	CASSLGGTTRNEQFF
many	NA	TRBV3-1	TRBJ2-3	15	TGTGCCAGCAGCCGTCAGGGACCAACCACAGATACGCAGTATTTT	CASSRQGPTTDTQYF
NA	NA	TRBV28	TRBJ1-4	16	TGTGCCAGCAGTTTCCCGGACACCGCAACTAATGAAAAACTGTTTTTT	CASSFPDTATNEKLFF
NA	NA	TRBV9	TRBJ1-2	16	TGTGCCAGCAGCGTAGGAACGGGGGAGGCCCTTTATGGCTACACCTTC	CASSVGTGEALYGYTF
NA	NA	TRBV29-1	TRBJ2-3	13	TGCAGCACCCGTCCCAGGGTGACAGATACGCAGTATTTT	CSTRPRVTDTQYF
NA	TRBD2	TRBV9	TRBJ2-1	17	TGTGCCAGCAGCGTAGTAACTAGCGGGGCCCTTTACAATGAGCAGTTCTTC	CASSVVTSGALYNEQFF
NA	TRBD1	TRBV6-1	TRBJ1-6	14	TGTGCCAGCAGCTGGGACAGGGGTAATTCACCCCTCCACTTT	CASSWDRGNSPLHF
few	NA	TRBV30	TRBJ1-4	15	TGTGCCTGGAGTTCGACCCGGGCATTTAATGAAAAACTGTTTTTT	CAWSSTRAFNEKLFF
many	NA	TRBV9	TRBJ2-5	12	TGTGCCAGCAGCGTAGGGCAAGAGACCCAGTACTTC	CASSVGQETQYF
few	NA	TRBV18	TRBJ2-1	17	TGTGCCAGCTCACCACGGGGGCACCTCAGCTCCTACAATGAGCAGTTCTTC	CASSPRGHLSSYNEQFF
NA	TRBD2	TRBV5-6	TRBJ2-1	16	TGTGCCAGCAGCTGGGGGCCCGGGACTAGCGGGGTTGAGCAGTTCTTC	CASSWGPGTSGVEQFF
many	TRBD1	TRBV20-1	TRBJ1-2	15	TGCAGTGCTAGAGATCGACAGGGGGTGCGGTATGGCTACACCTTC	CSARDRQGVRYGYTF
few	TRBD1	TRBV7-9	TRBJ1-4	14	TGTGCCAGCAGCCCCCGACAGGGATCCGAAAAACTGTTTTTT	CASSPRQGSEKLFF
few	TRBD2	TRBV7-9	TRBJ2-1	18	TGTGCCAGCAGCTCTTCCGGGACTAGGTCCAGCTCCTACAATGAGCAGTTCTTC	CASSSSGTRSSSYNEQFF
few	TRBD2	TRBV29-1	TRBJ2-1	13	TGCAGTTTCTACCGGGGGGCCTACAATGAGCAGTTCTTC	CSFYRGAYNEQFF
many	NA	TRBV12-3/TRBV12-4	TRBJ2-1	15	TGTGCCAGCAGTTTAACACCTGCAGGGGTCAATGAGCAGTTCTTC	CASSLTPAGVNEQFF
few	NA	TRBV7-9	TRBJ1-4	14	TGTGCCAGCAGACCTGGGGCCGGGGAAGAAAAACTGTTTTTT	CASRPGAGEEKLFF
many	TRBD2	TRBV29-1	TRBJ2-1	14	TGCAGCGTTGAACGACTAGCGGGGGGGAATGAGCAGTTCTTC	CSVERLAGGNEQFF
few	NA	TRBV6-1	TRBJ2-5	13	TGTGCCAGCAGTGAGACGTACCAAGAGACCCAGTACTTC	CASSETYQETQYF
many	NA	TRBV30	TRBJ2-3	12	TGTGCCTGGAGTGAGACATCGGATACGCAGTATTTT	CAWSETSDTQYF
NA	NA	TRBV29-1	TRBJ1-2	12	TGCAGCGTTGTACCCGGGGTCTATGGCTACACCTTC	CSVVPGVYGYTF
few	TRBD2	TRBV4-1	TRBJ2-1	13	TGCGCCAGCAGCTTTCAAGGACTAGCGGGGCAGTTCTTC	CASSFQGLAGQFF
many	TRBD2	TRBV20-1	TRBJ2-1	14	TGCAGTGCTACGCTAGCGGGGATTTACAATGAGCAGTTCTTC	CSATLAGIYNEQFF
few	TRBD2	TRBV2	TRBJ2-7	15	TGTGCCAGCCGAGATCCGGGACTAGCGTGGTACGAGCAGTACTTC	CASRDPGLAWYEQYF